The 25 T cell receptor beta chains in this list originate from one sample, sequenced in a study of post-analysis software for immune sequencing data. Study results and limitations: About five TRBV segments were more frequent in patients than controls; TRBV5-6, TRBV5-1 and TRBV20-1 belonged to this group.

These receptors' targets are unknown. Sequencing libraries made from TCR beta cDNA carried unique molecular identifiers. TCRdb independently ran MiXCR on the PCR reads; one entry per CDR3 protein. The table lists some 450,000 distinct CDR3 sequences, around 40% of them singletons. The sample was blood. These receptors were collected from a girl aged 10-17 years with multiple sclerosis.

The J gene is TRBJ2-1, the V gene TRBV15; TRBD1 aligns across 10 bases. V shed 8 bases, J shed 7 bases, and the junction held 14 bases outside the gene matches. This CDR3 comprises 16 residues. Looked up from germline, CDR1 is LNHNV and CDR2 is YYDKDF (reference sequence). As DNA, the CDR3 is TGTGCCACCGGTGAGTCGGGACAGGGGAACCTAAATGAGCAGTTCTTC. Its translation: CATGESGQGNLNEQFF.

In its sample, this clonotype was seen a few times. The chain links TRBV5-5 to TRBJ1-1, with D unclear. V lost 0 bases and J lost 1, with 10 bases in between. Germline CDR1 is SGHKS and CDR2 is YYEKEE (reference sequence). The CDR3 spans 15 residues. The CDR3 DNA reads TGTGCCAGCAGCTTGGGATTGGCAGGGAACACTGAAGCTTTCTTT. Translating it yields CASSLGLAGNTEAFF.

The sample holds a few counts of this clonotype. V usage is TRBV5-1 and J usage is TRBJ2-4; D unresolved. The J call may be faulty, since TRBJ2-7 better matches the DNA end. The length of the CDR3 is 15 residues. Germline V lookup: CDR1 SGHRS, CDR2 YFSETQ. The CDR3 DNA reads TGCGCCAGCAGCTTGGGGGTTGGAGTTGCATACGAGCAGTACTTC. Encoded protein: CASSLGVGVAYEQYF.

This chain's CDR3 is CSVSPYRKGYEQYF. CDR3 nucleotide sequence: TGCAGCGTAAGCCCATACAGGAAAGGCTACGAGCAGTACTTC. The chain uses TRBV29-1 and TRBJ2-7; D may be TRBD1 (5 bases). The CDR3 totals 14 residues. The ends were cut back, 6 bases at V and 3 bases at J, with 18 bases in the middle. CDR1 is SQVTM and CDR2 is ANQGSEA in the germline V gene.

Relative to its sample, this clonotype is medium-sized. This rearrangement joins TRBV20-1 to TRBJ2-3; D gene uncertain. V dropped 2 bases and J dropped 2 bases, with 5 bases sitting between them. Germline CDR1 and CDR2: DFQATT and SNEGSKA (reference sequence). There are 12 residues in the CDR3. The chain's CDR3 is CSARLVTDTQYF. For the CDR3, the DNA is TGCAGTGCTAGACTCGTCACAGATACGCAGTATTTT.

V is TRBV5-1 and J is TRBJ2-7, with D tentatively TRBD1 (6 bases). Per the germline V gene, CDR1 is SGHRS and CDR2 is YFSETQ. The CDR3 length is 16 residues. V shed 4 bases and J shed 3 bases, with 20 bases lying between them. Written as DNA, the CDR3 is TGCGCCAGCAGCCCCAACCCGGACAGAAAATACTACGAGCAGTACTTC. Translating gives CASSPNPDRKYYEQYF.

The count of this clonotype is one. This chain connects TRBV12-3 or TRBV12-4 to TRBJ1-5; D remains ambiguous. This CDR3 region has 16 residues. V was cut by 5 bases and J by 2 bases, with 16 bases left in between. CDR3 coding DNA: TGTGCCAGCAGTAACCGACTATTAGCGGGCAATCAGCCCCAGCATTTT. It encodes CASSNRLLAGNQPQHF.

There are a few counts of this clonotype. The rearrangement joins TRBV20-1 to TRBJ2-5; 10 nucleotides match TRBD2. Per the germline V gene, CDR1 is DFQATT and CDR2 is SNEGSKA (reference sequence). The junction had 13 bases not matched to a gene; V was cut back by 1 base and J by 5 bases. This CDR3 comprises 17 residues. The CDR3 sequence: CSARGPLAGDPRETQYF. The CDR3 region has the DNA TGCAGTGCTAGAGGCCCCCTAGCGGGAGACCCGCGGGAGACCCAGTACTTC.

V and J are TRBV2 and TRBJ2-3; D is undetermined. Germline loops: CDR1 SNHLY, CDR2 FYNNEI. The length of the CDR3 is 15 residues. Deletions cut 2 bases from V and 0 bases from J, with 9 bases between. CDR3 in amino acids: CASSEHPLSTDTQYF. The CDR3 coding sequence is TGTGCCAGCAGTGAACACCCCTTGAGCACAGATACGCAGTATTTT.

This chain connects TRBV28 to TRBJ1-5; D not resolved. Between the trimmed V and J ends, which lost 5 bases and 2 bases, there was a span of 16 bases. Looked up from germline, CDR1 is MDHEN and CDR2 is SYDVKM. The CDR3 consists of 16 residues. This CDR3 is CASSPRAGIGNQPQHF. Here the CDR3 DNA reads TGTGCCAGCAGTCCGCGCGCCGGTATAGGCAATCAGCCCCAGCATTTT.

The chain is built from TRBV7-2 and TRBJ2-1; maybe TRBD2 (5 bases). Trimming removed 1 base from V and 6 bases from J, with 19 bases in between. CDR3 length equals 17 residues. Germline V CDR1 and CDR2: SGHTA, FQGNSA. The CDR3 coding sequence is TGTGCCAGCAGCTTAGTTAGAAAAGCGGCACTATGCAATGAGCAGTTCTTC. Translating gives CASSLVRKAALCNEQFF.

This clonotype occurred a few times. The CDR3 region is CASATSKRRETQYF. The DNA of the CDR3 is TGTGCCAGCGCAACCTCCAAAAGACGGGAGACCCAGTACTTC. The V call is TRBV12-3 or TRBV12-4, the J call TRBJ2-5, with no clear D. The CDR3 extends over 14 amino acids. Trimming stripped 8 bases from V and 5 bases from J, with 18 bases between.

In this sample, this clonotype turned up once. The rearrangement uses TRBV6-2 or TRBV6-3 and TRBJ2-7; no reliable D call. Trimming cost V 2 bases and J 3 bases, with 11 bases left between them. Germline loops: CDR1 MNHEY, CDR2 SVGEGT. The CDR3 length is 14 residues. DNA of the CDR3: TGTGCCAGCAGTTACGGGTCAGCACGCTACGAGCAGTACTTC. This encodes CASSYGSARYEQYF.

Concerning this clonotype itself: At one end the junction does not follow the germline gene, possibly because of a read error. This chain joins TRBV12-3 or TRBV12-4 and TRBJ2-1, with D perhaps matching TRBD2 (5 bases). There are 12 residues in the CDR3. CDR3 bases: TGTGCCAGCAGCCTAGCAGGCAATGGGCAGTTCTTC. This sequence encodes CASSLAGNGQFF.

This clonotype has just one count. The rearrangement links TRBV9 to TRBJ1-4; 8 positions match TRBD1. Per the germline V gene, CDR1 is SGDLS and CDR2 is YYNGEE. After removal of 3 bases from V and 4 bases from J, the junction contained 5 bases not matched to a gene. The CDR3 extends over 15 amino acids. Written as DNA, the CDR3 is TGTGCCAGCAGCGGGGGACAGGTTCTTAATGAAAAACTGTTTTTT. Residues: CASSGGQVLNEKLFF.

This chain joins TRBV6-5 and TRBJ2-3, with TRBD1 matching 7 bases. Germline V gene sequence: CDR1 MNHEY, CDR2 SVGAGI. This CDR3 contains 14 residues. J was trimmed by 1 base and V by 2 bases; bases with no gene match: 0. CDR3 residues: CASSYRGRTDTQYF. CDR3 in DNA: TGTGCCAGCAGTTACAGGGGGCGCACAGATACGCAGTATTTT.

The rearrangement uses TRBV6-5 and TRBJ1-1, with D unresolved. Germline V gives CDR1 MNHEY, CDR2 SVGAGI. This CDR3 has 11 residues. The V end was cut by 7 bases, the J end by 3 bases, with 6 bases between. CDR3: CASTGHTEAFF. CDR3 DNA: TGTGCCAGCACGGGTCACACTGAAGCTTTCTTT.

V gene TRBV11-2 combines with J gene TRBJ2-2, with D uncertain. The length of the CDR3 is 15 residues. The V gene lost 7 bases and the J gene lost 6 bases, with 18 bases spanning the gap. Germline values: CDR1 SGHAT, CDR2 FQNNGV. The chain's CDR3 is CASTKGFNEAGELFF. CDR3 DNA sequence: TGTGCCAGCACCAAAGGGTTTAATGAGGCCGGGGAGCTGTTTTTT. Supplemented by reference TRBV11-2 and TRBJ2-2, the full variable domain reads EAGVAQSPRYKIIEKRQSVAFWCNPISGHATLYWYQQILGQGPKLLIQFQNNGVVDDSQLPKDRFSAERLKGVDSTLKIQPAKLEDSAVYLCASTKGFNEAGELFFGEGSRLTVL.

This clonotype was seen a few times. The chain couples TRBV20-1 to TRBJ2-2; tentatively, D is TRBD2 (6 bases). The CDR3 totals 16 residues. Germline assignment: CDR1 DFQATT and CDR2 SNEGSKA (reference sequence). V was pared by 3 bases and J by 3 bases, with 17 bases between. The CDR3 loop is CSARGIGSWDTGELFF. The CDR3 DNA sequence: TGCAGTGCTAGGGGTATCGGGAGCTGGGACACCGGGGAGCTGTTTTTT.

The chain has TRBV7-2 and TRBJ2-3; no reliable D call. V gave up 4 bases and J gave up 2 bases, with 13 bases separating them. Germline V gene sequence: CDR1 SGHTA, CDR2 FQGNSA. This CDR3 has 15 residues. The CDR3 protein is CASSSTATPTDTQYF. The CDR3 DNA follows: TGTGCCAGCAGCTCTACAGCGACACCCACAGATACGCAGTATTTT.

This clonotype was seen a handful of times. The V and J genes are TRBV6-4 and TRBJ2-1; D perhaps matches TRBD1 (6 bases). The germline gives CDR1 MRHNA, CDR2 SNTAGT. The length of the CDR3 is 15 residues. V gave up 0 bases and J gave up 5 bases, with 11 bases separating them. DNA for the CDR3: TGTGCCAGCAGTGACTCTGGGGGCCTTAACAATGAGCAGTTCTTC. As protein: CASSDSGGLNNEQFF.

The rearrangement uses TRBV5-1 and TRBJ1-1; TRBD1 might be the D (5 bases). The V gene lost 0 bases and the J gene lost 0 bases, with 12 bases spanning the gap. The germline V gene has CDR1 SGHRS and CDR2 YFSETQ. The CDR3 consists of 16 residues. Here the CDR3 DNA reads TGCGCCAGCAGCTTGGTTCCAGGGAACCTGAACACTGAAGCTTTCTTT. It specifies CASSLVPGNLNTEAFF.

This rearrangement joins TRBV29-1 to TRBJ2-1; TRBD1 is a possible D gene (6 bases). Germline V gene lookup returns CDR1 SQVTM and CDR2 ANQGSEA. The CDR3 totals 17 residues. V was cut by 6 bases and J by 1 base, with 22 bases left in between. CDR3 in DNA: TGCAGCGTAGAACAGGGTCCCGGCGGTGGGTCCTACAATGAGCAGTTCTTC. Translating gives CSVEQGPGGGSYNEQFF.

The J gene is TRBJ1-2, the V gene TRBV27, with D possibly matching TRBD1 (5 bases). The CDR3 runs 15 residues. V shed 11 bases and J shed 7 bases, with 26 bases lying between them. Germline values: CDR1 MNHEY, CDR2 SMNVEV (reference sequence). CDR3: CAARSGGDEDFGYTF. The CDR3 DNA follows: TGTGCCGCGAGATCTGGGGGAGATGAAGACTTTGGCTACACCTTC.

The V and J genes are TRBV5-6 and TRBJ1-3; D gene uncertain. The V and J ends lost 2 bases and 4 bases respectively, with 10 bases between them. The CDR3 has 14 amino acids. Per the germline V gene, CDR1 is SGHDT and CDR2 is YYEEEE. CDR3 region: CASSFGEVGNTIYF. The CDR3 DNA reads as TGTGCCAGCAGCTTTGGGGAGGTCGGAAACACCATATATTTT.